The 20 T cell receptor beta chains listed next were all sequenced from one sample in a study of shared clonotypes between healthy human individuals. Method: immunoSEQ multiplex PCR; TCRdb's copy keeps in-frame clones and lacks some. The sample consists of roughly 2,000,000 clones, roughly 95% of them appearing once. Naive CD8 cells comprised CD45RO-negative, CCR7-positively selected cells, excluding terminally differentiated effector memory CD45RA+ cells. Sequenced: naive CD8+ T cells sorted from blood. The source is a man aged 18 to 30 in good health.

The chain couples TRBV13 to TRBJ1-1, with D uncertain. CDR3 length: 12 amino acids. Germline CDR1 PRHDT, CDR2 FYEKMQ (reference sequence). The V gene lost 5 bases and the J gene lost 7 bases, with 11 bases spanning the gap. Here the CDR3 DNA reads TGTGCCAGCAGCCCCGATGGAATTGAAGCTTTCTTT. Residues: CASSPDGIEAFF.

This rearrangement joins TRBV28 to TRBJ2-1; TRBD1 might be the D (6 bases). CDR3 length: 12 residues. CDR1 MDHEN and CDR2 SYDVKM come from the germline V gene. The germline V and J ends were trimmed by 5 bases and 12 bases, with 14 bases remaining between them. The CDR3 DNA sequence: TGTGCCAGCAGTAAGACAGGTTTCCCGCAGTTCTTC. It encodes CASSKTGFPQFF.

This clone was found once. The chain employs TRBV7-9 and TRBJ1-1; D is unresolved. The CDR3 spans 12 residues. V was shortened by 1 base and J by 11 bases, with 11 bases between the two germline ends. Germline CDR1 is SEHNR and CDR2 is FQNEAQ (reference sequence). The CDR3 DNA reads as TGTGCCAGCAGCTTAGGGCAGGTGGGGGCTTTCTTT. Protein product: CASSLGQVGAFF.

About this clone: Other DNA variants within this sample encode the same CDR3. The V call is TRBV15, the J call TRBJ2-5, with no clear D. This CDR3 comprises 14 residues. Trimming took 3 bases from V and 3 from J, leaving 11 bases between them. In germline, CDR1 is LNHNV, CDR2 YYDKDF (reference sequence). CDR3 region: CATSRGGEEETQYF. The CDR3 DNA follows: TGTGCCACCAGCAGGGGTGGGGAAGAAGAGACCCAGTACTTC.

V gene TRBV6-8 combines with J gene TRBJ2-7, with 7 bases identical to TRBD2. Trimming at V came to 7 bases and at J to 2 bases, leaving 14 bases not matched to a gene. CDR1 MNHGY and CDR2 SAAAGT come from the germline V gene. CDR3 length equals 16 residues. CDR3: CASIERAGERAYEQYF. CDR3 nucleotides: TGTGCCAGCATAGAAAGGGCGGGAGAACGCGCCTACGAGCAGTACTTC.

The gene calls are TRBV4-3 and TRBJ2-3; 7 bases map to TRBD1. The V gene end was trimmed by 4 bases and the J gene end by 2 bases; junction bases not matched to a gene: 6. The CDR3 is made up of 15 amino acids. Germline loops: CDR1 LGHNA, CDR2 YSLEER. The CDR3 DNA is TGCGCCAGCAGCCCGGGACAGACCGCCACAGATACGCAGTATTTT. This sequence encodes CASSPGQTATDTQYF.

In regard to this clone: Different DNA sequences within this sample yield the same CDR3. V usage is TRBV5-4 and J usage is TRBJ2-7, with D tentatively TRBD1 or TRBD2 (6 bases each). CDR1 is SGHNT and CDR2 is YYREEE in the germline V gene (reference sequence). Trimming pared 0 bases from V and 1 base from J, leaving 8 bases between. The CDR3 is 14 amino acids. This chain's CDR3 is CASSLGRGSYEQYF. Written as DNA, the CDR3 is TGTGCCAGCAGCTTGGGGAGGGGGTCCTACGAGCAGTACTTC.

This chain uses TRBV19 with TRBJ1-2, with 9 nucleotides matching TRBD1. Germline-derived CDR1 and CDR2 are LNHDA and SQIVND (reference sequence). This CDR3 has 14 residues. V was pared by 5 bases and J by 7 bases, with 8 bases of the junction left unmatched. CDR3 residues: CASSSGTGLFGYTF. The CDR3 region has the DNA TGTGCCAGTAGTTCCGGGACAGGGCTTTTTGGCTACACCTTC.

The V and J genes are TRBV18 and TRBJ2-7; the match to TRBD1 covers 8 bases. CDR3 size: 15 residues. V shed 6 bases and J 2 bases; nucleotides not matched to a gene: 9. Per germline, CDR1 KGHSH and CDR2 LQKENI. The CDR3 loop is CASSVSGTGPYEQYF. CDR3 DNA sequence: TGTGCCAGCTCTGTCTCCGGGACAGGTCCCTACGAGCAGTACTTC. The whole variable domain, remainder taken from reference TRBV18 and TRBJ2-7, is NAGVMQNPRHLVRRRGQEARLRCSPMKGHSHVYWYRQLPEEGLKFMVYLQKENIIDESGMPKERFSAEFPKEGPSILRIQQVVRGDSAAYFCASSVSGTGPYEQYFGPGTRLTVT.

The gene calls are TRBV11-3 and TRBJ2-5; TRBD2 matches 8 bases. The CDR3 has 14 residues. Trimming cost V 5 bases and J 5 bases; bases outside gene matches: 7. The germline gives CDR1 SGHNT, CDR2 YENEEA. The CDR3 DNA reads as TGTGCCAGCAGCGGCGGGGGGCCGGTGGAGACCCAGTACTTC. Translation: CASSGGGPVETQYF.

The rearrangement joins TRBV7-2 to TRBJ2-2; 10 bases fit TRBD1. V shed 4 bases, J shed 6 bases, and the junction held 5 bases outside the gene matches. CDR1 is SGHTA and CDR2 is FQGNSA in the germline V gene. The CDR3 extends over 15 amino acids. The CDR3 reads CASSSWTGGSGELFF. In DNA, the CDR3 is TGTGCCAGCAGCTCCTGGACAGGGGGGTCCGGGGAGCTGTTTTTT. Full variable domain (rest looked up from reference TRBV7-2 and TRBJ2-2): GAGVSQSPSNKVTEKGKDVELRCDPISGHTALYWYRQSLGQGLEFLIYFQGNSAPDKSGLPSDRFSAERTGGSVSTLTIQRTQQEDSAVYLCASSSWTGGSGELFFGEGSRLTVL.

V is TRBV9 and J is TRBJ2-7; D unresolved. The CDR3 extends over 15 amino acids. Germline V gene sequence: CDR1 SGDLS, CDR2 YYNGEE. The V end lost 0 bases, the J end lost 0 bases, and 10 bases lay between the germline ends. CDR3: CASSVAGGYSYEQYF. CDR3 bases: TGTGCCAGCAGCGTAGCTGGCGGTTACTCCTACGAGCAGTACTTC.

J is TRBJ2-1 and V is TRBV7-9, with D tentatively TRBD1 (5 bases). The V end was cut by 6 bases, the J end by 1 base, with 16 bases between. The CDR3 extends over 16 amino acids. Germline CDR1 is SEHNR and CDR2 is FQNEAQ (reference sequence). The chain's CDR3 is CASSSATRTSYNEQFF. The CDR3 DNA is TGTGCCAGCAGTTCCGCCACCCGGACATCCTACAATGAGCAGTTCTTC.

V is TRBV30 and J is TRBJ2-7, with TRBD2 as a possible D gene (7 bases). The CDR3 length is 14 residues. V shed 0 bases and J shed 3 bases, with 12 bases lying between them. CDR1 and CDR2 from the germline V gene are GTSNPN and SVGIG (reference sequence). The DNA for the CDR3 is TGTGCCTGGAGTGTAGGGGGGGATGGCTACGAGCAGTACTTC. Protein product: CAWSVGGDGYEQYF.

The chain links TRBV7-9 to TRBJ2-1; possibly TRBD2 for D (5 bases). The V gene lost 3 bases and the J gene lost 8 bases, with 8 bases spanning the gap. Per the germline V gene, CDR1 is SEHNR and CDR2 is FQNEAQ (reference sequence). This CDR3 region has 12 residues. The CDR3 DNA follows: TGTGCCAGCAGCTTCCGGGGAGATGAGCAGTTCTTC. Protein: CASSFRGDEQFF.

This chain connects TRBV11-1 to TRBJ1-1; no firm D call. V lost 3 bases, J lost 1 base, and 6 bases lay in between. The CDR3 has 13 residues. Germline assignment: CDR1 SGHAT and CDR2 FQDESV (reference sequence). The CDR3 nucleotides read TGTGCCAGCAGCTTCGACCCGAACACTGAAGCTTTCTTT. It encodes CASSFDPNTEAFF.

The chain employs TRBV11-2 and TRBJ1-2; D is uncertain. The V and J ends lost 5 bases and 1 base respectively, with 8 bases between them. The V gene's germline CDR1 is SGHAT and CDR2 FQNNGV. This CDR3 is 13 amino acids long. The CDR3 nucleotides read TGTGCCAGCAGCCGGACGTATAACTATGGCTACACCTTC. Its translation: CASSRTYNYGYTF.

The chain combines TRBV11-2 with TRBJ2-5; D might be TRBD1 (6 bases). V lost 0 bases to trimming and J lost 5 bases, with 13 bases between them. Looked up from germline, CDR1 is SGHAT and CDR2 is FQNNGV. CDR3 length: 15 amino acids. This chain's CDR3 is CASSLEARGVETQYF. The CDR3 region has the DNA TGTGCCAGCAGCTTAGAAGCCAGGGGCGTGGAGACCCAGTACTTC.

V and J are TRBV10-1 and TRBJ2-5, with D possibly TRBD1 on 6 matching bases. The assigned J gene may be wrong: the sequence end matches TRBJ2-7 better. In germline, CDR1 is WNHNN, CDR2 SYGVQD (reference sequence). The CDR3 length is 14 residues. The CDR3 coding sequence is TGCGCCAGCAGTGATGTGGCAGGGGCCTACGAGCAGTACTTC. Amino acids: CASSDVAGAYEQYF.

There are a few counts of this clone. This chain joins TRBV7-8 and TRBJ1-5; D remains ambiguous. Germline assignment: CDR1 SGHVS and CDR2 FQNEAQ. V was cut by 0 bases and J by 4 bases, with 10 bases left in between. The CDR3 runs to 15 residues. The CDR3 DNA reads as TGTGCCAGCAGCTTAGCCATCGGGGTGAATCAGCCCCAGCATTTT. Protein product: CASSLAIGVNQPQHF.